This is a list of T cell receptor beta chains from one sample in a study of shared clonotypes between healthy human individuals. Libraries were prepared by immunoSEQ multiplex PCR; TCRdb keeps only in-frame clonotypes and omits some of them. The table has some 500,000 clones, about 96% seen once; the top ten hold roughly 0.06%. Sequenced sample: naive CD4+ T cells sorted from blood. These receptors all come from a young woman in good health. Each CDR3 is given with its conserved first and last residue. Each record gives: CDR3 protein, CDR3 DNA, V gene, D gene, J gene, clone size. A D gene is named only where the DNA matches it firmly. Expanded clones get a size class; other rows say once, few or many, or leave the size out.

CDR3aa: CASSLLAGVHNEQFF
CDR3nt: TGTGCCAGCAGCTTGCTAGCGGGAGTACACAATGAGCAGTTCTTC
v_gene: TRBV5-4
d_gene: TRBD2
j_gene: TRBJ2-1
abundance: .

CDR3aa: CASSPIDSAGNTIYF
CDR3nt: TGTGCCAGCTCACCAATCGACAGTGCTGGAAACACCATATATTTT
v_gene: TRBV18
d_gene: .
j_gene: TRBJ1-3
abundance: .

CDR3aa: CASSLGGSGNTRELFF
CDR3nt: TGTGCCAGCAGCTTAGGTGGTAGCGGGAACACCAGGGAGCTGTTTTTT
v_gene: TRBV11-2
d_gene: TRBD2
j_gene: TRBJ2-2
abundance: once

CDR3aa: CASSGTGPAGVLTF
CDR3nt: TGTGCCAGTAGTGGTACAGGGCCGGCGGGAGTCCTGACTTTC
v_gene: TRBV19
d_gene: .
j_gene: TRBJ2-6
abundance: few

CDR3aa: CASSGAGPHNEQFF
CDR3nt: TGTGCCAGCTCAGGGGCAGGGCCGCACAATGAGCAGTTCTTC
v_gene: TRBV18
d_gene: .
j_gene: TRBJ2-1
abundance: .

CDR3aa: CASRLDSAVYEQYF
CDR3nt: TGCGCCAGCAGACTAGACAGTGCCGTCTACGAGCAGTACTTC
v_gene: TRBV5-1
d_gene: .
j_gene: TRBJ2-7
abundance: .

CDR3aa: CASSYSTTGGVYEQYF
CDR3nt: TGTGCCAGCAGTTACTCGACCACAGGGGGAGTCTACGAGCAGTACTTC
v_gene: TRBV6-5
d_gene: TRBD1
j_gene: TRBJ2-7
abundance: once

CDR3aa: CASSVIIQGVGNQPQHF
CDR3nt: TGTGCCAGCAGTGTAATTATCCAGGGGGTCGGCAATCAGCCCCAGCATTTT
v_gene: TRBV28
d_gene: TRBD1
j_gene: TRBJ1-5
abundance: .

CDR3aa: CASSPTRGQGGNSPLHF
CDR3nt: TGTGCCAGCAGCCCCACCCGGGGGCAGGGAGGAAATTCACCCCTCCACTTT
v_gene: TRBV7-9
d_gene: .
j_gene: TRBJ1-6
abundance: .

CDR3aa: CASRTGPTYGYTF
CDR3nt: TGTGCCAGCAGAACCGGGCCTACCTATGGCTACACCTTC
v_gene: TRBV6-5
d_gene: .
j_gene: TRBJ1-2
abundance: .

CDR3aa: CASSGASGSNEQFF
CDR3nt: TGCGCCAGCAGTGGTGCTAGCGGGAGCAATGAGCAGTTCTTC
v_gene: TRBV10-1
d_gene: TRBD2
j_gene: TRBJ2-1
abundance: once

CDR3aa: CASRLARGTDTQYF
CDR3nt: TGTGCAAGTCGCTTAGCGCGAGGCACAGATACGCAGTATTTT
v_gene: TRBV12-2
d_gene: .
j_gene: TRBJ2-3
abundance: .

CDR3aa: CASSQYYEQYF
CDR3nt: TGTGCCAGCAGCCAATACTACGAGCAGTACTTC
v_gene: TRBV7-2
d_gene: .
j_gene: TRBJ2-7
abundance: .

CDR3aa: CASSPQGYTEAFF
CDR3nt: TGTGCCAGCTCGCCACAGGGATACACTGAAGCTTTCTTT
v_gene: TRBV18
d_gene: .
j_gene: TRBJ1-1
abundance: .

CDR3aa: CASSLFSAGLQNTGELFF
CDR3nt: TGTGCCAGCAGCTTATTCTCTGCTGGACTGCAGAACACCGGGGAGCTGTTTTTT
v_gene: TRBV7-3
d_gene: .
j_gene: TRBJ2-2
abundance: .

CDR3aa: CASSLLGTQPMEQYF
CDR3nt: TGTGCCAGCAGCCTACTCGGGACGCAGCCTATGGAGCAGTACTTC
v_gene: TRBV7-2
d_gene: .
j_gene: TRBJ2-7
abundance: .

CDR3aa: CASSKLDTYYEQYF
CDR3nt: TGTGCCAGCAGCAAGCTCGACACGTACTACGAGCAGTACTTC
v_gene: TRBV28
d_gene: .
j_gene: TRBJ2-7
abundance: .

CDR3aa: CASSDGLAGRGDTQYF
CDR3nt: TGTGCCAGCAGTGACGGACTAGCGGGGAGGGGAGATACGCAGTATTTT
v_gene: TRBV6-4
d_gene: TRBD2
j_gene: TRBJ2-3
abundance: .

CDR3aa: CASSLGRGLEQYF
CDR3nt: TGCGCCAGCAGCTTGGGGCGGGGGCTCGAGCAGTACTTC
v_gene: TRBV5-1
d_gene: .
j_gene: TRBJ2-7
abundance: .

CDR3aa: CASSLVAGVSTDTQYF
CDR3nt: TGCGCCAGCAGCTTGGTAGCGGGGGTTAGCACAGATACGCAGTATTTT
v_gene: TRBV5-1
d_gene: TRBD2
j_gene: TRBJ2-3
abundance: .

CDR3aa: CASSEGLARNNEQFF
CDR3nt: TGTGCCAGCAGCGAGGGGCTAGCGCGTAACAATGAGCAGTTCTTC
v_gene: TRBV9
d_gene: .
j_gene: TRBJ2-1
abundance: .

CDR3aa: CASSPRDRSYEQYF
CDR3nt: TGCGCCAGCAGCCCCCGGGACAGATCCTACGAGCAGTACTTC
v_gene: TRBV5-1
d_gene: TRBD1
j_gene: TRBJ2-7
abundance: .

CDR3aa: CASSRDSNQPQHF
CDR3nt: TGTGCCAGCAGCCGTGATAGCAATCAGCCCCAGCATTTT
v_gene: TRBV5-4
d_gene: .
j_gene: TRBJ1-5
abundance: .

CDR3aa: CASTRVNTEAFF
CDR3nt: TGTGCCAGTACGAGAGTGAACACTGAAGCTTTCTTT
v_gene: TRBV7-8
d_gene: .
j_gene: TRBJ1-1
abundance: .

CDR3aa: CASSENRENEQFF
CDR3nt: TGCGCCAGCAGCGAAAACAGGGAAAATGAGCAGTTCTTC
v_gene: TRBV5-1
d_gene: .
j_gene: TRBJ2-1
abundance: once

CDR3aa: CASTGGANTGELFF
CDR3nt: TGTGCCAGTACTGGCGGAGCGAACACCGGGGAGCTGTTTTTT
v_gene: TRBV19
d_gene: .
j_gene: TRBJ2-2
abundance: .

CDR3aa: CASSLVVASLRETQYF
CDR3nt: TGCGCCAGCAGCTTGGTGGTAGCCTCATTGCGGGAGACCCAGTACTTC
v_gene: TRBV5-1
d_gene: .
j_gene: TRBJ2-5
abundance: .

CDR3aa: CASSKQGFYGYTF
CDR3nt: TGTGCCAGCAGCAAACAGGGGTTCTATGGCTACACCTTC
v_gene: TRBV6-5
d_gene: TRBD1
j_gene: TRBJ1-2
abundance: .

CDR3aa: CASSGSIYNEQFF
CDR3nt: TGTGCCAGTAGCGGGAGTATATACAATGAGCAGTTCTTC
v_gene: TRBV2
d_gene: TRBD2
j_gene: TRBJ2-1
abundance: .

CDR3aa: CASSLGTGAANYGYTF
CDR3nt: TGTGCCAGCAGCTTAGGGACAGGGGCTGCTAACTATGGCTACACCTTC
v_gene: TRBV11-2
d_gene: TRBD1
j_gene: TRBJ1-2
abundance: .

CDR3aa: CASSLPAETLHF
CDR3nt: TGTGCCAGCAGTTTGCCCGCAGAAACCCTCCACTTT
v_gene: TRBV28
d_gene: .
j_gene: TRBJ1-6
abundance: .

CDR3aa: CASSTSYRDDYGYTF
CDR3nt: TGTGCCAGCAGTACAAGTTACAGGGATGACTATGGCTACACCTTC
v_gene: TRBV6-5
d_gene: .
j_gene: TRBJ1-2
abundance: .

CDR3aa: CASSLEGLAGDLSFF
CDR3nt: TGTGCCAGCAGCTTAGAGGGACTAGCGGGCGATTTGTCGTTCTTC
v_gene: TRBV7-9
d_gene: TRBD2
j_gene: TRBJ2-1
abundance: .

CDR3aa: CASNPGQGYSYEQYF
CDR3nt: TGTGCCAGCAATCCGGGACAGGGATACTCCTACGAGCAGTACTTC
v_gene: TRBV6-1
d_gene: TRBD1
j_gene: TRBJ2-7
abundance: .

CDR3aa: CASSRKGQSANTGELFF
CDR3nt: TGTGCCAGCAGCCGAAAAGGACAGTCCGCGAACACCGGGGAGCTGTTTTTT
v_gene: TRBV14
d_gene: .
j_gene: TRBJ2-2
abundance: .

CDR3aa: CSVEPPGRNQETQYF
CDR3nt: TGCAGCGTTGAACCTCCGGGACGCAACCAAGAGACCCAGTACTTC
v_gene: TRBV29-1
d_gene: .
j_gene: TRBJ2-5
abundance: .

CDR3aa: CASSLALGAGANVLTF
CDR3nt: TGTGCCAGCAGCTTAGCCCTAGGGGCTGGGGCCAACGTCCTGACTTTC
v_gene: TRBV7-8
d_gene: .
j_gene: TRBJ2-6
abundance: .

CDR3aa: CASNSDRFEQYF
CDR3nt: TGTGCCAGCAATAGCGACAGGTTCGAGCAGTACTTC
v_gene: TRBV28
d_gene: .
j_gene: TRBJ2-7
abundance: .

CDR3aa: CASSLWGFGERTVNTGELFF
CDR3nt: TGTGCCAGCAGTTTATGGGGGTTCGGCGAACGGACCGTGAACACCGGGGAGCTGTTTTTT
v_gene: TRBV28
d_gene: .
j_gene: TRBJ2-2
abundance: .

CDR3aa: CASRLRGRRNEQFF
CDR3nt: TGTGCAAGTCGCTTAAGGGGGCGTCGGAATGAGCAGTTCTTC
v_gene: TRBV12-2
d_gene: .
j_gene: TRBJ2-1
abundance: .

CDR3aa: CASSPGVGARQYEQYF
CDR3nt: TGCGCCAGCAGCCCCGGCGTAGGGGCCCGCCAATACGAGCAGTACTTC
v_gene: TRBV4-1
d_gene: .
j_gene: TRBJ2-7
abundance: .

CDR3aa: CASNTANTEAFF
CDR3nt: TGTGCCAGCAACACAGCAAACACTGAAGCTTTCTTT
v_gene: TRBV28
d_gene: .
j_gene: TRBJ1-1
abundance: .

CDR3aa: CASSLRTSGSTGELFF
CDR3nt: TGCGCCAGCAGCCTACGGACTAGCGGGAGCACCGGGGAGCTGTTTTTT
v_gene: TRBV5-1
d_gene: TRBD2
j_gene: TRBJ2-2
abundance: .

CDR3aa: CASSLTPSGGRYTQYF
CDR3nt: TGCGCCAGCAGCTTGACCCCTAGCGGGGGCCGGTATACGCAGTATTTT
v_gene: TRBV5-1
d_gene: TRBD2
j_gene: TRBJ2-3
abundance: .